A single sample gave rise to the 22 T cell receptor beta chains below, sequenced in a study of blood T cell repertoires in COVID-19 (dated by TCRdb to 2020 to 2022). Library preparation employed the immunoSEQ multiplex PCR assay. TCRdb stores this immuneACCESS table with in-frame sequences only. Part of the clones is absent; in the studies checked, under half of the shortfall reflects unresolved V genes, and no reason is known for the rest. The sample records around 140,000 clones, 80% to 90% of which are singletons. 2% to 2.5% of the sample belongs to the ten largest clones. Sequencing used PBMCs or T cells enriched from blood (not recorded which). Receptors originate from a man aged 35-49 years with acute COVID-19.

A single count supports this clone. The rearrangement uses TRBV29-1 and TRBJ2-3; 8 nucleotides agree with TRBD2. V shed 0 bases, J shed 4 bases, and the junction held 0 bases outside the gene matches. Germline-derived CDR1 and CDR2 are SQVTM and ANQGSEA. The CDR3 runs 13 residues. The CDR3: CSVEETSADTQYF. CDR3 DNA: TGCAGCGTTGAAGAGACTAGCGCAGATACGCAGTATTTT.

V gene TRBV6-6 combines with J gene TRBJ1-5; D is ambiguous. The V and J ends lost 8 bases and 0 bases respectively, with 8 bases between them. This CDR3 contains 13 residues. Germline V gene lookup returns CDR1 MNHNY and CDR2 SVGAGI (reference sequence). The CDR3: CASRFNSNQPQHF. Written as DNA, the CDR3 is TGTGCCAGCCGGTTCAATAGCAATCAGCCCCAGCATTTT.

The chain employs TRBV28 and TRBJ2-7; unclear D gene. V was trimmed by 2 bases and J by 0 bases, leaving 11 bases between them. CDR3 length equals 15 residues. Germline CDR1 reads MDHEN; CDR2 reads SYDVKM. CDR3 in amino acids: CASSLAATSSYEQYF. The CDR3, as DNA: TGTGCCAGCAGTTTAGCGGCCACGAGCTCCTACGAGCAGTACTTC.

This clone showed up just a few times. CDR3 protein: CSASGQGLSGSMNTEAFF. CDR3 sequence (DNA): TGCAGTGCTAGTGGGCAGGGGCTCTCCGGATCCATGAACACTGAAGCTTTCTTT. V usage is TRBV20-1 and J usage is TRBJ1-1; possible D gene TRBD1, 6 bases. This CDR3 comprises 18 residues. CDR1 is DFQATT, CDR2 SNEGSKA, per germline (reference sequence). The germline V and J ends were trimmed by 3 bases and 0 bases, with 23 bases remaining between them.

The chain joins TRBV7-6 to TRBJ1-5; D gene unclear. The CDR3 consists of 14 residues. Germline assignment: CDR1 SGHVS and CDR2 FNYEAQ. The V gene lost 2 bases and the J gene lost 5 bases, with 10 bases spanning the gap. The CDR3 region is CASSLRGGDQPQHF. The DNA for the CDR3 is TGTGCCAGCAGCTTACGTGGAGGCGATCAGCCCCAGCATTTT. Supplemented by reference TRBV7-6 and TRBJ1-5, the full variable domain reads GAGVSQSPRYKVTKRGQDVALRCDPISGHVSLYWYRQALGQGPEFLTYFNYEAQQDKSGLPNDRFSAERPEGSISTLTIQRTEQRDSAMYRCASSLRGGDQPQHFGDGTRLSIL.

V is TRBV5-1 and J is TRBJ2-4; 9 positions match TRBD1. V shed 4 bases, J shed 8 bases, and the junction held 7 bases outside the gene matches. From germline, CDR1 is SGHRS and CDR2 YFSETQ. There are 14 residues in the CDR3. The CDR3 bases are TGCGCCAGCAGCCCCCTGGGACAGGGAGACATTCAGTACTTC. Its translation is CASSPLGQGDIQYF. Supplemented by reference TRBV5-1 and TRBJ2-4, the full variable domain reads KAGVTQTPRYLIKTRGQQVTLSCSPISGHRSVSWYQQTPGQGLQFLFEYFSETQRNKGNFPGRFSGRQFSNSRSEMNVSTLELGDSALYLCASSPLGQGDIQYFGAGTRLSVL.

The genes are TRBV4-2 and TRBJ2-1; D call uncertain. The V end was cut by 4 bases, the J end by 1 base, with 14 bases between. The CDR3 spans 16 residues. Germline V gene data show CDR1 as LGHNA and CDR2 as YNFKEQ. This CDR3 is CASSRDLAASYNEQFF. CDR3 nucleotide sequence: TGTGCCAGCAGCCGAGACCTGGCGGCTTCCTACAATGAGCAGTTCTTC.

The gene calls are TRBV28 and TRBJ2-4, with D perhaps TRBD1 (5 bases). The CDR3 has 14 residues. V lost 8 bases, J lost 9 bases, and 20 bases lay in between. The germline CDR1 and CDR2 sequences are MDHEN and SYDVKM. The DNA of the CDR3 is TGTGCCAGCTCTGGGTATGGGGCTGACGGCATTCAGTACTTC. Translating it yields CASSGYGADGIQYF.

The CDR3 loop is CASSPSGGNTEAFF. The CDR3 DNA follows: TGTGCCAGCTCACCATCAGGGGGAAACACTGAAGCTTTCTTT. J is TRBJ1-1 and V is TRBV18; 7 bases map to TRBD1. Trimming cost V 2 bases and J 2 bases; bases outside gene matches: 2. The length of the CDR3 is 14 residues. Looked up from germline, CDR1 is KGHSH and CDR2 is LQKENI.

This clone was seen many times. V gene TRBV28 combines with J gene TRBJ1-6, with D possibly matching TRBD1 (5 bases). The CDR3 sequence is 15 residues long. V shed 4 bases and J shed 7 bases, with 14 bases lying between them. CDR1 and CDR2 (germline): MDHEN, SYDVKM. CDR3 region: CASSSDSRLNSPLHF. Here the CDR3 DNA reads TGTGCCAGCAGTTCCGACAGCAGGCTGAATTCACCCCTCCACTTT.

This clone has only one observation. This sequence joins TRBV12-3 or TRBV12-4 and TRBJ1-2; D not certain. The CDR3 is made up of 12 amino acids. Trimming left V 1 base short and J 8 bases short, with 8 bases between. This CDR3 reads CASSLDSRGYTF. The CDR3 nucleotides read TGTGCCAGCAGTTTAGACAGCCGGGGCTACACCTTC.

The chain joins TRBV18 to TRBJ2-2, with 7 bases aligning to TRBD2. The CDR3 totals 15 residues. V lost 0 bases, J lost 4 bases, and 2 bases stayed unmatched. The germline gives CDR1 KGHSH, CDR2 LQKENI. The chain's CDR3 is CASSPPGRGTGELFF. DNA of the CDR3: TGTGCCAGCTCACCACCGGGGAGGGGCACCGGGGAGCTGTTTTTT. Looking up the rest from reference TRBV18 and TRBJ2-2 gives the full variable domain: NAGVMQNPRHLVRRRGQEARLRCSPMKGHSHVYWYRQLPEEGLKFMVYLQKENIIDESGMPKERFSAEFPKEGPSILRIQQVVRGDSAAYFCASSPPGRGTGELFFGEGSRLTVL.

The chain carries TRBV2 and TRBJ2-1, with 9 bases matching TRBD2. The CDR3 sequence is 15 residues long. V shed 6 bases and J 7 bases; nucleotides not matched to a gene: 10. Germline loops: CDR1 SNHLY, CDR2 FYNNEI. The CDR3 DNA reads TGTGCCAGCAGGGGTAGCGGGAGCACGAGGAATGAGCAGTTCTTC. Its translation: CASRGSGSTRNEQFF.

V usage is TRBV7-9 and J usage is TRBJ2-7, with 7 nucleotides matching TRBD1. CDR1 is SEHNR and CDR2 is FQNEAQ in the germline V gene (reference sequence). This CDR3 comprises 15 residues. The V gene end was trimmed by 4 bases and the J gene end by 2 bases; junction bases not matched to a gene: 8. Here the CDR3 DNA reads TGTGCCAGCAGCTCGATACAGGGGATCCCCTACGAGCAGTACTTC. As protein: CASSSIQGIPYEQYF.

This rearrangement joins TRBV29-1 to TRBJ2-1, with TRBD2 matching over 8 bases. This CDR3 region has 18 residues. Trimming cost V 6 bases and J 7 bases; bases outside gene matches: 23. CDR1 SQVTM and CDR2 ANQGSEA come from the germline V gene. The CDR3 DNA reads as TGCAGCGTCCTGAACAGGGTTCCCGTCGGGGGGGCGGGGAATGAGCAGTTCTTC. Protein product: CSVLNRVPVGGAGNEQFF.

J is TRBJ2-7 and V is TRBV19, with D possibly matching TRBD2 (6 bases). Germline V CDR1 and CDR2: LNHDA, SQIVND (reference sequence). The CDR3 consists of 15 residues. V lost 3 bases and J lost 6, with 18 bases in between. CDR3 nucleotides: TGTGCCAGTAGTATTTCGGGAAAGGTCGGGGGCGAGCAGTACTTC. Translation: CASSISGKVGGEQYF.

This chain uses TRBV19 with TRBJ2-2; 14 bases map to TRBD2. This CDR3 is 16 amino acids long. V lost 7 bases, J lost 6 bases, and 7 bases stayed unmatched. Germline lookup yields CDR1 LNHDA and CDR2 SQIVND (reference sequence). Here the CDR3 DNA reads TGTGCCAGTAAGGTGCTGGGACTAGCGGGAGCCGGGGAGCTGTTTTTT. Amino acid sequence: CASKVLGLAGAGELFF. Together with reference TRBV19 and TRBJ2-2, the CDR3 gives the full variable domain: DGGITQSPKYLFRKEGQNVTLSCEQNLNHDAMYWYRQDPGQGLRLIYYSQIVNDFQKGDIAEGYSVSREKKESFPLTVTSAQKNPTAFYLCASKVLGLAGAGELFFGEGSRLTVL.

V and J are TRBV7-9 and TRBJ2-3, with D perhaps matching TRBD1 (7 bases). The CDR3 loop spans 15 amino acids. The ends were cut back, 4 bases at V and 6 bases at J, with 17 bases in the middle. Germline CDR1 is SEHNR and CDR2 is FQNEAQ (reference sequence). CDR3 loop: CASSYGGGESDTQYF. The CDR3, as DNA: TGTGCCAGCAGCTACGGAGGGGGCGAGTCGGATACGCAGTATTTT. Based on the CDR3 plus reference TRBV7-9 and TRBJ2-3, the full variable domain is DTGVSQNPRHKITKRGQNVTFRCDPISEHNRLYWYRQTLGQGPEFLTYFQNEAQLEKSRLLSDRFSAERPKGSFSTLEIQRTEQGDSAMYLCASSYGGGESDTQYFGPGTRLTVL.

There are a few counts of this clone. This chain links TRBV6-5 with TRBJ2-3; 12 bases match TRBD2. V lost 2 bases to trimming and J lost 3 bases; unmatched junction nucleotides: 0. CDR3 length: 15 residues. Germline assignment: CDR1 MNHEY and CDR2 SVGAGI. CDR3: CASSYGTSGTDTQYF. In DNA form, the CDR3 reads TGTGCCAGCAGTTACGGGACTAGCGGGACAGATACGCAGTATTTT.

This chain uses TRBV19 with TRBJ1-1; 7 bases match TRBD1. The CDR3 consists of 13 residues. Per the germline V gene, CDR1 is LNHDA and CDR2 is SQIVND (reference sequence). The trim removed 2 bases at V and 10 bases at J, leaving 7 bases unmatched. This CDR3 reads CASSIKGGRAAFF. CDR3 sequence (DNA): TGTGCCAGTAGTATAAAAGGGGGCAGGGCAGCTTTCTTT.

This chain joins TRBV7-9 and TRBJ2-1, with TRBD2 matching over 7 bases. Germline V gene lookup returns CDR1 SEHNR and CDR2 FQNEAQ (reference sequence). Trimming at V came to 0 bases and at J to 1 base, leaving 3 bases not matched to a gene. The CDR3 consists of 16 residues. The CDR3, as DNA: TGTGCCAGCAGCTTAGCAGCGGGGCCTTCCTACAATGAGCAGTTCTTC. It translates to CASSLAAGPSYNEQFF.

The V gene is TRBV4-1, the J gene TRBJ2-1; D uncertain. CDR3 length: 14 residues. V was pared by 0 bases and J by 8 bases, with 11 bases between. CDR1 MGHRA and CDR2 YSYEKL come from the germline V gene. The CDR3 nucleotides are TGCGCCAGCAGCCAAGATGTGAGCTTGGATGAGCAGTTCTTC. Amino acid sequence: CASSQDVSLDEQFF.